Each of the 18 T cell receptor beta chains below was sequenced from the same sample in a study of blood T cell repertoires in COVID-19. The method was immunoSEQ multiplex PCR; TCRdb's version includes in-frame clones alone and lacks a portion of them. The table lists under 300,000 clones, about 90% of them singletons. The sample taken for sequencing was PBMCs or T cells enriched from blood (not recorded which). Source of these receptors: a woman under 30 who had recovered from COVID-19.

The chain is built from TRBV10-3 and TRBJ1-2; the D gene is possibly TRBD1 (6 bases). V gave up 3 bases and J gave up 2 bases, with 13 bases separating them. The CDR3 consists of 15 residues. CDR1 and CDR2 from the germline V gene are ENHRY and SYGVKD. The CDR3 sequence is CAISDYQDRNYGYTF. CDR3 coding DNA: TGTGCCATCAGTGATTATCAAGACAGGAACTATGGCTACACCTTC.

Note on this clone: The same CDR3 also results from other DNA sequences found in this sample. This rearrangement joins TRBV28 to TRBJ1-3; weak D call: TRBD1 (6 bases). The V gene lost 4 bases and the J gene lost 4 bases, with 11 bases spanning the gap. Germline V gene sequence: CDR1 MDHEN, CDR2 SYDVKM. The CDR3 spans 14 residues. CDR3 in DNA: TGTGCCAGCAGTTCTGGGGGCCCGGGAAACACCATATATTTT. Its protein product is CASSSGGPGNTIYF.

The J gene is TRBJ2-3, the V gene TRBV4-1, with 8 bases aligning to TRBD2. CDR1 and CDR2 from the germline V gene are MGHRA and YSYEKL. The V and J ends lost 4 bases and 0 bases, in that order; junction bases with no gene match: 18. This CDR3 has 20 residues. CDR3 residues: CASSPSFRFEAGVSTDTQYF. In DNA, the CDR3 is TGCGCCAGCAGCCCTTCCTTTCGGTTTGAAGCGGGAGTAAGCACAGATACGCAGTATTTT.

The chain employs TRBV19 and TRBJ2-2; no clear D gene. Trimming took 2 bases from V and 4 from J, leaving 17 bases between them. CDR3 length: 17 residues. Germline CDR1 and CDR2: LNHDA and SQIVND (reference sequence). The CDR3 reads CASSIPQVQWATGELFF. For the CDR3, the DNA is TGTGCCAGTAGTATACCCCAGGTACAGTGGGCCACCGGGGAGCTGTTTTTT.

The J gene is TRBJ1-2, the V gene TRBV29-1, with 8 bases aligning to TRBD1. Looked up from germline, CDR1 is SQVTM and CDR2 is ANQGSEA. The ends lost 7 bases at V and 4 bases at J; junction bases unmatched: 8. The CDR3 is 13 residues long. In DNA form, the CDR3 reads TGCAGCGCCGCGGACAGGGCGGCCTATGGCTACACCTTC. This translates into CSAADRAAYGYTF.

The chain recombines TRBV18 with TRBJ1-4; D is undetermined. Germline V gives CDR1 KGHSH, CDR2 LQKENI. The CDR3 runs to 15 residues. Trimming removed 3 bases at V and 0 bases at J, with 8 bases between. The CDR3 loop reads CASSPSGATNEKLFF. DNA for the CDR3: TGTGCCAGCTCACCGAGCGGAGCAACTAATGAAAAACTGTTTTTT.

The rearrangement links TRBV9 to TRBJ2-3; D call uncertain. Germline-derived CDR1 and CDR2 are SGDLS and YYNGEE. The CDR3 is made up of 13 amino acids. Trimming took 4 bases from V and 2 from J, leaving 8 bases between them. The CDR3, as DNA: TGTGCCAGCAGCATGCTAACCACAGATACGCAGTATTTT. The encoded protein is CASSMLTTDTQYF.

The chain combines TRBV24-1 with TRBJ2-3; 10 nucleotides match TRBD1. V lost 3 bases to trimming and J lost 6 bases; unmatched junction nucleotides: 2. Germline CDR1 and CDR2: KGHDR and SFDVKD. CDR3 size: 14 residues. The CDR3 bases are TGTGCCACCAGTGATCGACAGGGGGCCGATACGCAGTATTTT. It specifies CATSDRQGADTQYF.

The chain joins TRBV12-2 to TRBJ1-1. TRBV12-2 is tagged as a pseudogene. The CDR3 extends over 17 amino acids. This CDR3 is CASRLNPPGQEGTEAFF. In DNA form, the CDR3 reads TGTGCAAGTCGCTTAAACCCTCCAGGGCAGGAGGGCACTGAAGCTTTCTTT.

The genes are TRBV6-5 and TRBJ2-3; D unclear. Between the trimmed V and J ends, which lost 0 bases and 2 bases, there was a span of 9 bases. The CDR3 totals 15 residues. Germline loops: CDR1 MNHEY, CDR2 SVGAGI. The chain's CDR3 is CASSYSFLITDTQYF. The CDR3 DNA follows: TGTGCCAGCAGTTACTCGTTTCTTATCACAGATACGCAGTATTTT.

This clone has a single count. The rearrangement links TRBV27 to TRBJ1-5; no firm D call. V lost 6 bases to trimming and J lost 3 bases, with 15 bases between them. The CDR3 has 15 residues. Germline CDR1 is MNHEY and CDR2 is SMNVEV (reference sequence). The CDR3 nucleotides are TGTGCCAGCAGCCCATTACTAGCAGTCAATCAGCCCCAGCATTTT. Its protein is CASSPLLAVNQPQHF.

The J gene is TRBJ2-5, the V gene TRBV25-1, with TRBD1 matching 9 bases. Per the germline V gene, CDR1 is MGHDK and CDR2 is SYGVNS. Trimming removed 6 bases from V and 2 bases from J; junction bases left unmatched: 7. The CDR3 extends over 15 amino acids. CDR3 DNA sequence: TGTGCCAGCAGCAATCCGGGACAGGGACAAGAGACCCAGTACTTC. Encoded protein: CASSNPGQGQETQYF.

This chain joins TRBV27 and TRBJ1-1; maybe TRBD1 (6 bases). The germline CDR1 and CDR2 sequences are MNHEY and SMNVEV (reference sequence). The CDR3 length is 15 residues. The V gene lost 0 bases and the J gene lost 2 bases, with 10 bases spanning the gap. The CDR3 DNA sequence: TGTGCCAGCAGTTTATCGGACAGAGCTAACACTGAAGCTTTCTTT. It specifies CASSLSDRANTEAFF.

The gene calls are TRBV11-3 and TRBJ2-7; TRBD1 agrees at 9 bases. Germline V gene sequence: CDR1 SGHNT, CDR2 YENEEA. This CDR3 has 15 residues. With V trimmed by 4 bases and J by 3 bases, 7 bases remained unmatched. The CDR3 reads CASSSGQGPYYEQYF. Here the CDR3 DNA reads TGTGCCAGCAGCTCAGGACAGGGGCCCTACTACGAGCAGTACTTC. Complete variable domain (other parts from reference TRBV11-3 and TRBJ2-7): EAGVVQSPRYKIIEKKQPVAFWCNPISGHNTLYWYLQNLGQGPELLIRYENEEAVDDSQLPKDRFSAERLKGVDSTLKIQPAELGDSAVYLCASSSGQGPYYEQYFGPGTRLTVT.

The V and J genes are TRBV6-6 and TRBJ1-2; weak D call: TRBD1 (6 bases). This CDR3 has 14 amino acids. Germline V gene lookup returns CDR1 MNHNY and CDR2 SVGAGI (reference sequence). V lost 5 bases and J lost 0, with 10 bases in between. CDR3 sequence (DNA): TGTGCCAGCAGTCCCACAGGGACTAACTATGGCTACACCTTC. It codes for CASSPTGTNYGYTF.

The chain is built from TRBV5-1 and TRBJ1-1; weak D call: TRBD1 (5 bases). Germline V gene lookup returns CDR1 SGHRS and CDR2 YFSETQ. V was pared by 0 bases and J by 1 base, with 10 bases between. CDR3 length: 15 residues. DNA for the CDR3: TGCGCCAGCAGCTTGGTAGCAGGGTCGAACACTGAAGCTTTCTTT. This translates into CASSLVAGSNTEAFF.

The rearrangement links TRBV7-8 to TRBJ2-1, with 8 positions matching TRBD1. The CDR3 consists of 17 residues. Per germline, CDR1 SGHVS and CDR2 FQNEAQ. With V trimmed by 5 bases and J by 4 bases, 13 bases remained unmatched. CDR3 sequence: CASSPRSTGAGYNEQFF. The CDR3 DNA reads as TGTGCCAGCAGCCCTCGATCGACAGGGGCAGGGTACAATGAGCAGTTCTTC.

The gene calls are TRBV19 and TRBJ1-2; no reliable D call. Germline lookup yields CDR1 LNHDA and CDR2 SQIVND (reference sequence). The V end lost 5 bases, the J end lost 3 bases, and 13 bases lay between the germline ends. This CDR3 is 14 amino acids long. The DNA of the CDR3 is TGTGCCAGTAGTTTGTCGGGGATTGACTATGGCTACACCTTC. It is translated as CASSLSGIDYGYTF.